Below, 15 T cell receptor beta chains from the same sample are listed, as sequenced in a study of blood T cell repertoires in COVID-19. The method was immunoSEQ multiplex PCR; TCRdb's version includes in-frame clones alone and lacks a portion of them. The sample has some 450,000 clones, approximately 88% seen once. The sequencing input was peripheral blood. The receptors were sampled from a woman aged 45 to 65 with COVID-19, enrolled during active disease.

The V and J genes are TRBV15 and TRBJ2-7, with D hard to call. This CDR3 is 15 amino acids long. Trimming cost V 0 bases and J 3 bases, with 12 bases left between them. The germline gives CDR1 LNHNV, CDR2 YYDKDF (reference sequence). The CDR3 loop reads CATSRDQERHYEQYF. For the CDR3, the DNA is TGTGCCACCAGCAGAGATCAGGAACGGCACTACGAGCAGTACTTC.

This chain connects TRBV10-3 to TRBJ2-6; 9 nucleotides align to TRBD1. Unmatched junction bases numbered 18, after V lost 11 bases and J lost 1 base. The CDR3 has 19 residues. Germline CDR1 and CDR2: ENHRY and SYGVKD. The CDR3 DNA reads as TGTGCCGTAAGCGAGCACCGAGACAGGGGGTTATCTGGGGCCAACGTCCTGACTTTC. This translates into CAVSEHRDRGLSGANVLTF.

On this clone itself: The same CDR3 is also encoded by other DNA sequences in this sample. The chain couples TRBV5-1 to TRBJ2-3; D remains unclear. Trimming stripped 0 bases from V and 3 bases from J, with 5 bases between. The CDR3 spans 13 residues. CDR1 is SGHRS and CDR2 is YFSETQ in the germline V gene. CDR3: CASSLAGTDTQYF. CDR3 DNA sequence: TGCGCCAGCAGCTTGGCCGGTACAGATACGCAGTATTTT.

The genes are TRBV7-2 and TRBJ2-2; 10 bases are shared with TRBD1. From germline, CDR1 is SGHTA and CDR2 FQGNSA. The CDR3 covers 14 residues. V shed 5 bases, J shed 4 bases, and the junction held 1 base outside the gene matches. The CDR3 protein is CASSRDRGTGELFF. The CDR3 nucleotides read TGTGCCAGCAGCAGGGACAGGGGCACCGGGGAGCTGTTTTTT.

Remarks on this clone: This likely reflects a read error, since a far larger clone is one base away. The chain links TRBV27 to TRBJ1-1, with D possibly matching TRBD1 (5 bases). V was trimmed by 0 bases and J by 4 bases, leaving 6 bases between them. CDR3 size: 13 residues. Looked up from germline, CDR1 is MNHEY and CDR2 is SMNVEV (reference sequence). As DNA, the CDR3 is TGTGCCAGCAGTTTATCCGGGGGCACTGAAGCTTTCTTT. It codes for CASSLSGGTEAFF.

The genes are TRBV7-9 and TRBJ2-7; D is uncertain. Germline-derived CDR1 and CDR2 are SEHNR and FQNEAQ (reference sequence). This CDR3 has 13 amino acids. V was cut by 4 bases and J by 2 bases, with 9 bases left in between. This CDR3 reads CASSSGMTYEQYF. CDR3 DNA sequence: TGTGCCAGCAGCTCAGGAATGACCTACGAGCAGTACTTC.

The chain links TRBV19 to TRBJ2-2, with TRBD1 identical over 8 bases. V lost 6 bases to trimming and J lost 5 bases; unmatched junction nucleotides: 5. This CDR3 is 14 amino acids long. Germline V gives CDR1 LNHDA, CDR2 SQIVND (reference sequence). The CDR3 is CASRGTGVTGELFF. DNA for the CDR3: TGTGCCAGTAGGGGGACAGGTGTTACCGGGGAGCTGTTTTTT. The full variable domain, its missing parts supplied by reference TRBV19 and TRBJ2-2, is DGGITQSPKYLFRKEGQNVTLSCEQNLNHDAMYWYRQDPGQGLRLIYYSQIVNDFQKGDIAEGYSVSREKKESFPLTVTSAQKNPTAFYLCASRGTGVTGELFFGEGSRLTVL.

The chain links TRBV2 to TRBJ2-3, with a weak D call TRBD2 (5 bases). Trimming shortened V by 3 bases and J by 2 bases, and 6 bases separated the two germline ends. The CDR3 length is 13 residues. CDR1 is SNHLY and CDR2 is FYNNEI in the germline V gene. CDR3 sequence (DNA): TGTGCCAGCAGTGACGGGGTCACAGATACGCAGTATTTT. The encoded protein is CASSDGVTDTQYF.

This chain connects TRBV5-1 to TRBJ1-1; D not resolved. CDR3 length equals 14 residues. V was pared by 3 bases and J by 0 bases, with 9 bases between. Looked up from germline, CDR1 is SGHRS and CDR2 is YFSETQ. CDR3 sequence reads: CASSSHDMNTEAFF. The CDR3 DNA sequence: TGCGCCAGCAGCTCACACGACATGAACACTGAAGCTTTCTTT. The variable domain in full, completed from reference TRBV5-1 and TRBJ1-1, reads KAGVTQTPRYLIKTRGQQVTLSCSPISGHRSVSWYQQTPGQGLQFLFEYFSETQRNKGNFPGRFSGRQFSNSRSEMNVSTLELGDSALYLCASSSHDMNTEAFFGQGTRLTVV.

The chain uses TRBV5-1 and TRBJ1-1; no clear D. The V gene's germline CDR1 is SGHRS and CDR2 YFSETQ. This CDR3 has 14 amino acids. Trimming shortened V by 4 bases and J by 9 bases, and 19 bases separated the two germline ends. The CDR3 reads CASSPRRLGLQAFF. CDR3 coding DNA: TGCGCCAGCAGCCCGAGGCGCCTCGGTCTGCAAGCTTTCTTT.

The chain recombines TRBV7-9 with TRBJ2-7, with 10 positions matching TRBD2. Germline V gene sequence: CDR1 SEHNR, CDR2 FQNEAQ (reference sequence). V shed 1 base, J shed 5 bases, and the junction held 2 bases outside the gene matches. The CDR3 totals 14 residues. CDR3 in amino acids: CASSLELAGNEQYF. The CDR3 DNA reads as TGTGCCAGCAGCTTAGAACTAGCGGGGAACGAGCAGTACTTC. The complete variable domain, with remaining parts taken from reference TRBV7-9 and TRBJ2-7, reads DTGVSQNPRHKITKRGQNVTFRCDPISEHNRLYWYRQTLGQGPEFLTYFQNEAQLEKSRLLSDRFSAERPKGSFSTLEIQRTEQGDSAMYLCASSLELAGNEQYFGPGTRLTVT.

The chain has TRBV11-2 and TRBJ2-1; D is possibly TRBD2 (6 bases). The V end lost 2 bases, the J end lost 0 bases, and 8 bases lay between the germline ends. This CDR3 region has 15 residues. Germline CDR1 reads SGHAT; CDR2 reads FQNNGV. CDR3 residues: CASSLRRDSYNEQFF. The CDR3 region has the DNA TGTGCCAGCAGCTTACGGAGGGACTCCTACAATGAGCAGTTCTTC.

The chain recombines TRBV5-6 with TRBJ1-6, with D possibly TRBD1 on 5 matching bases. Germline V gene lookup returns CDR1 SGHDT and CDR2 YYEEEE. V was pared by 0 bases and J by 11 bases, with 15 bases between. CDR3 length equals 15 residues. The CDR3 DNA is TGTGCCAGCAGCTTGGGGGCGGACCCGGGGGCACCCCTCCACTTT. Amino acid sequence: CASSLGADPGAPLHF.

This clone has only one observation. The chain couples TRBV18 to TRBJ2-1, with a tentative D call TRBD2 (7 bases). There are 14 residues in the CDR3. Germline CDR1 and CDR2: KGHSH and LQKENI. The V gene lost 4 bases and the J gene lost 7 bases, with 14 bases spanning the gap. The CDR3 sequence: CASSRGGGWNEQFF. DNA for the CDR3: TGTGCCAGCTCACGGGGGGGCGGCTGGAATGAGCAGTTCTTC.

The table lists this clone with a count of one. The chain recombines TRBV19 with TRBJ1-1; no definite D call. The CDR3 length is 13 residues. Germline V gene sequence: CDR1 LNHDA, CDR2 SQIVND (reference sequence). V lost 7 bases, J lost 1 base, and 10 bases lay in between. The CDR3 DNA sequence: TGTGCCAGTACCGAGGTGCGGAACACTGAAGCTTTCTTT. Protein product: CASTEVRNTEAFF.